The clone carrying this T cell receptor beta chain turned up a few times. The antigen is not known. The sample belongs to a study of beta chain features in type 1 diabetes. Broader study findings: In all four CD4+ subsets, TCRB CDR3 length was significantly, moderately reduced in type 1 diabetes. There was a possibility that cDNA sequencing over-represented cells with high TCR expression.

CDR3 length: 16 amino acids. Trimming removed 3 bases from V and 1 base from J; junction bases left unmatched: 8. Germline lookup yields CDR1 KGHSH and CDR2 LQKENI. Expressed TCRB transcripts were sequenced because the isolated RNA had all been reverse transcribed beforehand. The assay was immunoSEQ multiplex PCR, and TCRdb's table has in-frame clones only and misses some. Of about 300,000 clones detected, 8% appear once; the ten largest clones hold more than 0.9%. The chain uses TRBV18 and TRBJ2-7; 8 bases align to TRBD2. The TCR was taken from a woman aged 18-35 years in good health. Sequencing was done on a sample of central memory CD4+ T cells from blood. The CDR3 sequence is CASSPSGATRSYEQYF. The CDR3 coding sequence is TGTGCCAGCTCACCTAGCGGGGCCACTAGGTCCTACGAGCAGTACTTC.